The T cell receptor (beta chain) described here comes from a study of shared clonotypes between healthy human individuals. Study-wide results and limits: Generation of non-shared clonotypes was less probable than generation of clonotypes shared by all four donors. Shared clonotypes: about 5% naive CD4, approximately 3.4% naive CD8, 2.3% memory CD4, under 0.5% memory CD8.

There were no recent acute infections or vaccinations among the donors, who were healthy HIV-negative adults. Every contributor of samples was a Caucasian grown-up residing in Nashville, Tennessee. The CDR3 has 15 residues. The V gene lost 0 bases and the J gene lost 2 bases, with 11 bases spanning the gap. Germline V gives CDR1 LNHNV, CDR2 YYDKDF (reference sequence). With regard to this clone: No antigen is known for it.

TCRdb's copy holds only in-frame clones and misses some; the assay was immunoSEQ multiplex PCR. Of about 1 million clones listed, around 76% are singletons. Input material: memory CD4+ T cells sorted from blood. The subset here: CD45RA-negative fraction. This clonotype originated in a man between 18 and 35 years old in good health. The rearrangement uses TRBV15 and TRBJ2-7; unclear D gene. CDR3: CATSRDPGYTYEQYF. In DNA form, the CDR3 reads TGTGCCACCAGCAGAGATCCCGGCTATACCTACGAGCAGTACTTC.